This TCR beta chain was obtained from a study of glioma-infiltrating T cells after dendritic cell vaccination. The data were produced by immunoSEQ multiplex PCR, yet TCRdb's version contains in-frame clones alone and is incomplete. The sample contains about 64,000 clones, approximately 78% of which appear only once. The receptor's source is a human donor with glioblastoma. Sequenced material: blood, taken before dendritic cell vaccination.

CDR3 sequence: CASSYPRGLGNTEAFF. The CDR3 nucleotides read TGCGCCAGCAGCTACCCCAGGGGCCTAGGGAACACTGAAGCTTTCTTT. The genes are TRBV5-1 and TRBJ1-1, with D perhaps TRBD1 (6 bases). The CDR3 has 16 amino acids. Trimming took off 3 bases at V and 1 base at J, with 16 bases between the two ends. Per germline, CDR1 SGHRS and CDR2 YFSETQ.